This T cell receptor beta chain was sequenced for a study of blood T cell repertoires in COVID-19. Study as a whole: Collection of acute and convalescent COVID-19 samples took place in the United States, Italy and Spain. Nucleic acid was either cDNA or gDNA, and it came from T cells, B-cell-depleted T cells, or PBMCs.

This clone was picked up a small number of times. The CDR3 runs 15 residues. The germline gives CDR1 MNHEY, CDR2 SVGAGI. Trimming cost V 5 bases and J 5 bases; bases outside gene matches: 7. Authors' processing steps: Estimation of nucleated cell counts relied on the amplification of reference gene primers. Produced via immunoSEQ multiplex PCR; TCRdb's table is partial and in-frame only. That table supplies the V and J calls and clone size; D and trimming were determined from the DNA. The table has roughly 250,000 clones, roughly 82% seen once. This chain joins TRBV6-5 and TRBJ2-7; 12 nucleotides match TRBD2. The material sequenced was peripheral blood. This TCR was recovered from a woman of 80 years or more with active or convalescent COVID-19. The CDR3 spells CASSNLAGGFHEQYF. CDR3 nucleotides: TGTGCCAGCAGTAACCTAGCGGGAGGGTTCCACGAGCAGTACTTC.